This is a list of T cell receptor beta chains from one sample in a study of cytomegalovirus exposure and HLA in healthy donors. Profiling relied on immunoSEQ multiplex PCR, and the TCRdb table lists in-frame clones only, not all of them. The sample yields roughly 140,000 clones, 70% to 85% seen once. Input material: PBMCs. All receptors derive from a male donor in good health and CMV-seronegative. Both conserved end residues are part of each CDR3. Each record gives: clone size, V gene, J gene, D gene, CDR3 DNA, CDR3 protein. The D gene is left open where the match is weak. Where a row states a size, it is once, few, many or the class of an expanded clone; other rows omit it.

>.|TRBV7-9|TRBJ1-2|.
TGTGCCAGCAGCCTACAGGGTTCTGGCTACACCTTC
CASSLQGSGYTF
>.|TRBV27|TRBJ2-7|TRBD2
TGTGCCAGCAACCGGGAGGGCCGACTTCCAAGCGAGCAGTACTTC
CASNREGRLPSEQYF
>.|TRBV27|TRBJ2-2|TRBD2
TGTGCCAGCAGTTTACAAGGACTAGCGGGAGGGCCTAAGGGCGGGGAGCTGTTTTTT
CASSLQGLAGGPKGGELFF
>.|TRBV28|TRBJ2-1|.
TGTGCCAGCAGTTGGGGGCCCTCGGGGAATGAGCAGTTCTTC
CASSWGPSGNEQFF
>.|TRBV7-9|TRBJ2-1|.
TGTGCCAGCAGCCGTACAGGGTTAGACTCCTACAATGAGCAGTTCTTC
CASSRTGLDSYNEQFF
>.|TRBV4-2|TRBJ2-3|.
TGTGCCAGCAGCCATGCGGGCACAGATACGCAGTATTTT
CASSHAGTDTQYF
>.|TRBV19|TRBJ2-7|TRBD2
TGTGCCAGTAGTACTAGCGGGACCTCTACGATGGAGCAGTACTTC
CASSTSGTSTMEQYF
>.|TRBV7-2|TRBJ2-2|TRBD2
TGTGCCAGCAGCAATAGCGGGAGAGCCGGGGAGCTGTTTTTT
CASSNSGRAGELFF
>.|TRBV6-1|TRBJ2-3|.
TGTGCCAGCAGTGGGGACACTAGTTTCGGTACAGATACGCAGTATTTT
CASSGDTSFGTDTQYF
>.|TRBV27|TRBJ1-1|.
TGTGCCAGCAGTTCACGACAGGCTAACACTGAAGCTTTCTTT
CASSSRQANTEAFF
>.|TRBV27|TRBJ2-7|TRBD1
TGTGCCAGCAGTGCGGGACAGGGGGGGTACGAGCAGTACTTC
CASSAGQGGYEQYF
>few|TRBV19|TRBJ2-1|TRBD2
TGTGCCAGTGGCGGACTAGCGGGAGGTTACAATGAGCAGTTCTTC
CASGGLAGGYNEQFF
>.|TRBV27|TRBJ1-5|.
TGTGCCAGCAGGATGGGTTCAGGGGGCAATCAGCCCCAGCATTTT
CASRMGSGGNQPQHF
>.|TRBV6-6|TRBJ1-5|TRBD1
TGTGCCAGCAGTTTTATCGGGACAGGGGCTCAGCCCCAGCATTTT
CASSFIGTGAQPQHF
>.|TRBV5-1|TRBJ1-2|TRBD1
TGCGCCAGCAGCTTGGCGACAGGGAGCGGCTACACCTTC
CASSLATGSGYTF
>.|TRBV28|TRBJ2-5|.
TGTGCCAGCAGTTTCACCAGACAAGAGACCCAGTACTTC
CASSFTRQETQYF
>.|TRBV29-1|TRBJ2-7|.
TGCAGCGTTGAAGATCCCGACAGACCCTACGAGCAGTACTTC
CSVEDPDRPYEQYF
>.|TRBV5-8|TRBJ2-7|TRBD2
TGTGCCAGCAGCTCCCAGCGGGGGGGGACCGCCGAGCAGTACTTC
CASSSQRGGTAEQYF
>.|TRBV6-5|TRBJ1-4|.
TGTGCCAGCATGTCCCCTGCAACTAATGAAAAACTGTTTTTT
CASMSPATNEKLFF
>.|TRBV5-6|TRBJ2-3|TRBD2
TGTGCCAGCACCGCCCGGCCGGGGGGGACAGATACGCAGTATTTT
CASTARPGGTDTQYF
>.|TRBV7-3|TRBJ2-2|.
TGTGCCAGCAGCCCCGACAGGCTTAACACCGGGGAGCTGTTTTTT
CASSPDRLNTGELFF
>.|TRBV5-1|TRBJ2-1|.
TGCGCCAGCAGTTTTACAGGATCCGAGCAGTTCTTC
CASSFTGSEQFF
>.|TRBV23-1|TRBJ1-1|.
TGCGCCAGCAGTCAATCCCCCCCGGAGGACACTGAAGCTTTCTTT
CASSQSPPEDTEAFF
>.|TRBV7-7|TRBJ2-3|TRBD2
TGTGCTAGCAGCTTAGCGGGGGCGGGAGATACGCAGTATTTT
CASSLAGAGDTQYF
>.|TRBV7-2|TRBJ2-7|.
TGTGCCAGCAGCTTTTCGCACAACGAGCAGTACTTC
CASSFSHNEQYF
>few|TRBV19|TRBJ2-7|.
TGTGCCAGTAGTCCCCGAAGGAGTCAGAGCTCCTACGAGCAGTACTTC
CASSPRRSQSSYEQYF
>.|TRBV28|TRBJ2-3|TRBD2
TGTGCCAGCAGCCTAGCGGGAGGCATTAGCACAGATACGCAGTATTTT
CASSLAGGISTDTQYF
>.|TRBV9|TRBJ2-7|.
TGTGCCAGCAGCGAGGGGGGGTACGGGGCCTACGAGCAGTACTTC
CASSEGGYGAYEQYF
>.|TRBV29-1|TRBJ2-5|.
TGCAGCGTTGAAGGGGCAGCGGAGGGACAAGAGACCCAGTACTTC
CSVEGAAEGQETQYF
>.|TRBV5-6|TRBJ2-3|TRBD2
TGTGCCAGCAGCCCCTCCCTATGGCGGGAGGCAAGCACAGATACGCAGTATTTT
CASSPSLWREASTDTQYF
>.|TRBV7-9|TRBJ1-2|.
TGTGCCAGCAGCCCCACCATGGGGGCTGGGTATGGCTACACCTTC
CASSPTMGAGYGYTF
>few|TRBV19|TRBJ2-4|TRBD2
TGTGCCAGTAGTATAGGAACGGGGGGAATCGCCAAAAACATTCAGTACTTC
CASSIGTGGIAKNIQYF
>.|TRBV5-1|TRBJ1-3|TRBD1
TGCGCCAGCAGCGCCTGGACAGGGAACGGAAACACCATATATTTT
CASSAWTGNGNTIYF
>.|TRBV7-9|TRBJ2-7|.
TGTTCCAGCAGCTCGCCCAGGGGTTTCGGGGAGCAGTACTTC
CSSSSPRGFGEQYF
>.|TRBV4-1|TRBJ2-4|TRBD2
TGCGCCAGCAGCCAAGTCGAGACTAGCGGGAAAAACATTCAGTACTTC
CASSQVETSGKNIQYF
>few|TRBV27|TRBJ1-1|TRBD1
TGTGCCAGCAGTTTACTTGGGACAGGAACGAACACTGAAGCTTTCTTT
CASSLLGTGTNTEAFF
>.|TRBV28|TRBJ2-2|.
TGTGCCAGCAGTTTCTCCGGGGAGCTGTTTTTT
CASSFSGELFF
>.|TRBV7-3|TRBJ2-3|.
TGTGCCAGCAGCCATTATCAGGGTACGCAGTATTTT
CASSHYQGTQYF
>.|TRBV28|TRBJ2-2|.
TGTGCCAGCTTACAGTTGAAAAGGGGCCCGAATCGGTACACCGGGGAGCTGTTTTTT
CASLQLKRGPNRYTGELFF
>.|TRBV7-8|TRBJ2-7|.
TGTGCCAGCAGCAGGGACACTCCACGTGGGATCTACGAGCAGTACTTC
CASSRDTPRGIYEQYF
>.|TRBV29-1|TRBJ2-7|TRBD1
TGCAGCGCAGGACAGGAGTACGAGCAGTACTTC
CSAGQEYEQYF
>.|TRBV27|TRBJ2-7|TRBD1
TGTGCCAGCAGTTGGGGGACAGGGGACTACGAGCAGTACTTC
CASSWGTGDYEQYF
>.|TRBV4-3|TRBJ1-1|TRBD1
TGCGCCAGCAGCCAAGTAAGGGACAGTGAAGCTTTCTTT
CASSQVRDSEAFF
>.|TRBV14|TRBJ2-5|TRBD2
TGTGCCAGCAGCCGGGGAGGGGCAGGCCAAGAGACCCAGTACTTC
CASSRGGAGQETQYF
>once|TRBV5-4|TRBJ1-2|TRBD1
TGTGCCAGCAGCTTGGGACAGGGTTCTAACGGCTACACCTTC
CASSLGQGSNGYTF
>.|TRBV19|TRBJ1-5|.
TGTGCCAGTAGTATAGCACCAGGGTATAGGAATCAGCCCCAGCATTTT
CASSIAPGYRNQPQHF